This T cell receptor beta chain was documented in a study of shared clonotypes between healthy human individuals. As for the study in general: Two women and a few men aged 18 to 49 served as donors.

Whole-study findings and limits: Among donors, clonotype sharing was expected to be affected by sequencing depth.

Details on this clone: No antigen is known for it.

Genomic DNA for unsorted samples was obtained from 80 million to 100 million PBMCs. Around 31,000 T cell genomes, or 300 to 350 ng DNA, went into unsorted PBMC replicate PCRs. Libraries were prepared by immunoSEQ multiplex PCR; TCRdb keeps only in-frame clonotypes and omits some of them. The sample holds more than 450,000 clones, more than 65% seen once. V trimming: 9 bases; J trimming: 6 bases; junction bases outside the gene matches: 12. The germline gives CDR1 MDHEN, CDR2 SYDVKM. This CDR3 contains 16 residues. The sample taken for sequencing was PBMCs. The sequence derives from a woman between 35 and 50 years old in good health. Some clones in this sample may be carry-over from other donors' samples. V is TRBV28 and J is TRBJ2-3, with 13 positions matching TRBD2. The chain's CDR3 is CASRGTSGISWDTQYF. The DNA for the CDR3 is TGTGCCAGTCGGGGGACTAGCGGGATCTCCTGGGATACGCAGTATTTT.